This T cell receptor beta chain was captured by sequencing in a study of T cell repertoires in cytomegalovirus infection. Overall study: From public TCR beta signatures came an indication of both CMV infection and matching HLA type. Study results and limitations: Accumulated public TCR beta family frequency recognized individuals carrying CMV together with the relevant HLA. What dominated the ex vivo response were HLA-C-restricted CMV-specific TCR beta clonotypes.

With 4 bases clipped from V and 6 bases from J, the junction kept 11 bases outside the gene matches. Germline-derived CDR1 and CDR2 are LGHNA and YNFKEQ. The CDR3 is 15 amino acids. This clonotype was picked up many times. What it recognizes is unknown. TCRdb called the reads again in MiXCR, with one record for every CDR3 protein. Seen here are 170,000 or so distinct CDR3 sequences, approximately 14% observed once, and the top ten hold roughly a quarter. The V and J genes are TRBV4-2 and TRBJ1-2; 7 bases agree with TRBD1. The sequenced sample consisted of PBMCs. This TCR came from a human donor in good health (CMV status not recorded). Some clones in this sample may be carry-over from other donors' samples. This CDR3 reads CASSRAGGSENGYTF. The CDR3 DNA reads TGTGCCAGCAGCCGGGCAGGGGGAAGTGAAAATGGCTACACCTTC.